One sample yielded the 17 T cell receptor beta chains listed below, sequenced in a study of T cells in localized non-small cell lung cancer (dated by TCRdb to the early 2020s). Library preparation was by the immunoSEQ multiplex PCR assay. In TCRdb, the immuneACCESS table is reduced to in-frame sequences with V and J assigned. These tables do not hold every clone; where another copy was compared, an unresolved V gene accounts for under half, and the others remain unexplained. The sample yields fewer than 50,000 clones; 75% to 90% were counted once. The top ten clonotypes cover less than 6.5% of the sample. Material: peripheral blood mononuclear cells, obtained before any cancer treatment. Receptor source: a male donor at least 60 years old with stage II lung adenocarcinoma.

This clone was seen more than once but under ten times. The rearrangement uses TRBV30 and TRBJ1-1, with 7 bases that match TRBD1. The CDR3 spans 13 residues. CDR1 GTSNPN and CDR2 SVGIG come from the germline V gene (reference sequence). The V segment lost 7 bases and the J segment 1 base; nucleotides outside the gene matches: 6. CDR3 bases: TGTGCCTCCCACAGGGGAGGGAACACTGAAGCTTTCTTT. Its translation: CASHRGGNTEAFF.

J is TRBJ2-7 and V is TRBV6-1; perhaps TRBD2 as D (6 bases). V was shortened by 10 bases and J by 1 base, with 8 bases between the two germline ends. Germline assignment: CDR1 MNHNS and CDR2 SASEGT. The CDR3 spans 11 residues. The CDR3 DNA follows: TGTGCCACTCGGGGGTCCTACGAGCAGTACTTC. The encoded protein is CATRGSYEQYF.

V and J are TRBV27 and TRBJ2-1; 9 bases are shared with TRBD2. This CDR3 is built from 15 residues. J was trimmed by 2 bases and V by 3 bases; bases with no gene match: 2. Per the germline V gene, CDR1 is MNHEY and CDR2 is SMNVEV (reference sequence). The CDR3 DNA reads as TGTGCCAGCAGTTTGCGACTAGCGGCCTACAATGAGCAGTTCTTC. It specifies CASSLRLAAYNEQFF.

The chain couples TRBV27 to TRBJ1-5, with a tentative D call TRBD1 (6 bases). V lost 5 bases, J lost 5 bases, and 13 bases lay in between. The CDR3 covers 14 residues. Per the germline V gene, CDR1 is MNHEY and CDR2 is SMNVEV (reference sequence). CDR3 nucleotide sequence: TGTGCCAGCAGTCACGGACAGTCTTATCAGCCCCAGCATTTT. This gives the protein CASSHGQSYQPQHF.

The CDR3, as DNA: TGTGCCAGCAGTGAAGGACCCGAGCAGTACTTC. This codes for CASSEGPEQYF. This rearrangement joins TRBV2 to TRBJ2-7; D is uncertain. The germline gives CDR1 SNHLY, CDR2 FYNNEI. V was pared by 1 base and J by 6 bases, with 4 bases between. The CDR3 runs 11 residues.

This clone appeared a few times. The CDR3 loop is CASSPRYLQGYTEAFF. The CDR3 DNA follows: TGTGCCAGCAGCCCGCGCTACCTACAGGGGTACACTGAAGCTTTCTTT. J is TRBJ1-1 and V is TRBV5-5; 7 positions match TRBD1. This CDR3 contains 16 residues. Per germline, CDR1 SGHKS and CDR2 YYEKEE (reference sequence). V trimming: 4 bases; J trimming: 3 bases; junction bases outside the gene matches: 12.

The CDR3 coding sequence is TGTGCCAGCAGTTACAGGATTACAGATACGCAGTATTTT. Encoded protein: CASSYRITDTQYF. This chain joins TRBV6-5 and TRBJ2-3, with D hard to call. This CDR3 region has 13 residues. Germline assignment: CDR1 MNHEY and CDR2 SVGAGI. The ends were cut back, 2 bases at V and 3 bases at J, with 6 bases in the middle.

This rearrangement joins TRBV4-2 to TRBJ1-3; maybe TRBD1 (5 bases). CDR1 is LGHNA, CDR2 YNFKEQ, per germline. The V gene lost 4 bases and the J gene lost 0 bases, with 16 bases spanning the gap. The CDR3 is 17 residues long. The CDR3 DNA follows: TGTGCCAGCAGCCCACAATACAGGAGGGACTCTGGAAACACCATATATTTT. Amino acid sequence: CASSPQYRRDSGNTIYF.

The V call is TRBV30, the J call TRBJ1-2; D is possibly TRBD1 (5 bases). Germline assignment: CDR1 GTSNPN and CDR2 SVGIG (reference sequence). Between the trimmed V and J ends, which lost 3 bases and 5 bases, there was a span of 10 bases. This CDR3 region has 12 residues. The CDR3 spells CAWSGGGYGYTF. CDR3 in DNA: TGTGCCTGGAGCGGGGGAGGGTATGGCTACACCTTC.

This chain joins TRBV28 and TRBJ1-2; 10 bases agree with TRBD1. After removal of 4 bases from V and 8 bases from J, the junction contained 7 bases not matched to a gene. The CDR3 contains 14 residues. Germline loops: CDR1 MDHEN, CDR2 SYDVKM. The CDR3 sequence is CASSSGGQGLGYTF. CDR3 bases: TGTGCCAGCAGTTCGGGGGGACAGGGGTTGGGCTACACCTTC.

The CDR3 DNA reads TGTGCCTGGAGTGTAAGCGGCGGCCCTAATTCACCCCTCCACTTT. Translated: CAWSVSGGPNSPLHF. The chain uses TRBV30 and TRBJ1-6, with D hard to call. Germline assignment: CDR1 GTSNPN and CDR2 SVGIG (reference sequence). The V and J ends lost 0 bases and 6 bases respectively, with 12 bases between them. The CDR3 has 15 amino acids.

The chain employs TRBV11-2 and TRBJ1-2; no definite D call. Trimming shortened V by 1 base and J by 4 bases, and 13 bases separated the two germline ends. The CDR3 consists of 15 residues. Per germline, CDR1 SGHAT and CDR2 FQNNGV. CDR3 residues: CASSLGVRVAYGYTF. CDR3 bases: TGTGCCAGCAGCTTAGGGGTAAGGGTGGCCTATGGCTACACCTTC.

The rearrangement joins TRBV13 to TRBJ2-1, with 11 bases identical to TRBD2. Germline V gene lookup returns CDR1 PRHDT and CDR2 FYEKMQ (reference sequence). The CDR3 runs to 17 residues. V lost 1 base and J lost 4; bases outside the gene matches: 6. CDR3 DNA: TGTGCCAGCAGCTTAGCTAGCGGGAGGTTCAGGTACAATGAGCAGTTCTTC. This codes for CASSLASGRFRYNEQFF.

For the CDR3, the DNA is TGTGCCAGCAGCTTAACGACAGGGAACAATGAGCAGTTCTTC. Translating gives CASSLTTGNNEQFF. The chain is built from TRBV7-9 and TRBJ2-1; 7 nucleotides match TRBD1. Unmatched junction bases numbered 3, after V lost 2 bases and J lost 5 bases. Per germline, CDR1 SEHNR and CDR2 FQNEAQ (reference sequence). The CDR3 contains 14 residues. The complete variable domain, with remaining parts taken from reference TRBV7-9 and TRBJ2-1, reads DTGVSQNPRHKITKRGQNVTFRCDPISEHNRLYWYRQTLGQGPEFLTYFQNEAQLEKSRLLSDRFSAERPKGSFSTLEIQRTEQGDSAMYLCASSLTTGNNEQFFGPGTRLTVL.

V gene TRBV28 combines with J gene TRBJ2-7; TRBD1 aligns across 8 bases. There are 17 residues in the CDR3. CDR1 and CDR2 from the germline V gene are MDHEN and SYDVKM. The V and J ends lost 4 bases and 5 bases, in that order; junction bases with no gene match: 16. This CDR3 reads CASSSLRTGSVLDEQYF. The CDR3 DNA reads TGTGCCAGCAGTTCTCTTCGGACAGGGAGCGTACTCGACGAGCAGTACTTC.

J is TRBJ2-3 and V is TRBV7-3; D is unresolved. CDR1 is SGHTA, CDR2 FQGTGA, per germline. V dropped 2 bases and J dropped 8 bases, with 11 bases sitting between them. The CDR3 runs to 13 residues. This chain's CDR3 is CASSLPPPATQYF. For the CDR3, the DNA is TGTGCCAGCAGCTTACCCCCCCCGGCTACGCAGTATTTT.

Only one count was recorded for this clone. The V call is TRBV18, the J call TRBJ1-1, with 8 bases lining up with TRBD1. The V segment lost 5 bases and the J segment 3 bases; nucleotides outside the gene matches: 5. This CDR3 comprises 14 residues. The germline gives CDR1 KGHSH, CDR2 LQKENI. The CDR3 loop reads CASSSTGGDTEAFF. The CDR3 DNA reads TGTGCCAGCTCAAGCACAGGGGGGGACACTGAAGCTTTCTTT.